One sample yielded the 5 T cell receptor beta chains listed below, sequenced in a study of OX40 agonist ivuxolimab in advanced cancers. Some clones are missing from TCRdb's copy, which holds only in-frame ones; the method was immunoSEQ multiplex PCR. This table has approximately 84,000 clones, roughly nine tenths appearing once. Sequencing used CD4+ or CD8+ T cells sorted from blood, obtained in a trial of the OX40 agonist ivuxolimab. These receptors all stem from an adult with an advanced solid tumor such as melanoma, head and neck, liver or kidney cancer.

The chain links TRBV28 to TRBJ2-5; no definite D call. The V end was cut by 6 bases, the J end by 5 bases, with 10 bases between. The CDR3 totals 12 residues. Germline V lookup: CDR1 MDHEN, CDR2 SYDVKM. The CDR3 bases are TGTGCCAGCAGGCCTTTGGGGGAGACCCAGTACTTC. Encoded protein: CASRPLGETQYF.

The rearrangement uses TRBV19 and TRBJ2-3; weak D call: TRBD2 (6 bases). CDR3 length equals 17 residues. Germline V CDR1 and CDR2: LNHDA, SQIVND (reference sequence). V was trimmed by 5 bases and J by 0 bases, leaving 18 bases between them. The CDR3 loop reads CASSVRPGLHSTDTQYF. The CDR3 nucleotides read TGTGCCAGTAGTGTTAGACCGGGACTTCATAGCACAGATACGCAGTATTTT. Full variable domain (outside the CDR3, taken from reference TRBV19 and TRBJ2-3): DGGITQSPKYLFRKEGQNVTLSCEQNLNHDAMYWYRQDPGQGLRLIYYSQIVNDFQKGDIAEGYSVSREKKESFPLTVTSAQKNPTAFYLCASSVRPGLHSTDTQYFGPGTRLTVL.

The V gene is TRBV6-6, the J gene TRBJ1-1; tentatively, D is TRBD1 (5 bases). Germline V lookup: CDR1 MNHNY, CDR2 SVGAGI (reference sequence). With 5 bases removed from V and 4 bases from J, the gap between germline ends came to 20 bases. This CDR3 is 16 amino acids long. The CDR3 is CASSLSGGGVGTEAFF. The CDR3 DNA reads as TGTGCCAGCAGTCTTTCGGGGGGGGGAGTAGGCACTGAAGCTTTCTTT.

The chain uses TRBV15 and TRBJ2-1; TRBD2 agrees at 10 bases. The V gene end was trimmed by 0 bases and the J gene end by 5 bases; junction bases not matched to a gene: 7. The CDR3 length is 17 residues. Germline V lookup: CDR1 LNHNV, CDR2 YYDKDF (reference sequence). The CDR3 nucleotides read TGTGCCACCAGCAGAGATAGTCTAGGACTAGCGGACAATGAGCAGTTCTTC. It specifies CATSRDSLGLADNEQFF. Combining the CDR3 with reference TRBV15 and TRBJ2-1 gives the whole variable domain DAMVIQNPRYQVTQFGKPVTLSCSQTLNHNVMYWYQQKSSQAPKLLFHYYDKDFNNEADTPDNFQSRRPNTSFCFLDIRSPGLGDTAMYLCATSRDSLGLADNEQFFGPGTRLTVL.

This chain uses TRBV5-1 with TRBJ2-3; tentative D call: TRBD1 (6 bases). The CDR3 length is 15 residues. Deletions cut 2 bases from V and 0 bases from J, with 10 bases between. Germline values: CDR1 SGHRS, CDR2 YFSETQ. The DNA for the CDR3 is TGCGCCAGCAGCTTTACAGGGTTTAGCACAGATACGCAGTATTTT. Its translation is CASSFTGFSTDTQYF.